This T cell receptor beta chain derives from a study of blood T cell repertoires in COVID-19. Study information: Sites across the United States, Italy and Spain contributed samples from acute and convalescent COVID-19. PBMCs, B-cell-depleted T cells, or T cells provided the cDNA or gDNA that made up the material.

Original data processing: Reference gene primers were amplified, and this amplification served to estimate nucleated cell counts. Measured with immunoSEQ multiplex PCR; TCRdb has only the in-frame clones, and not every one. V and J calls and clone size follow that table, whereas D and trimming were derived from the DNA. The sample holds some 400,000 clones, approximately 77% seen once. The CDR3 runs 14 residues. Trimming left V 6 bases short and J 2 bases short, with 11 bases between. The germline gives CDR1 LNHDA, CDR2 SQIVND (reference sequence). This sequence was found in a human donor with acute or convalescent COVID-19. The donor label of this sample is uncertain. The sample taken for sequencing was peripheral blood. The genes are TRBV19 and TRBJ1-5; D not resolved. The CDR3 bases are TGTGCCAGTAGCGGGGTAGCCCGCAATCAGCCCCAGCATTTT. Translated: CASSGVARNQPQHF.